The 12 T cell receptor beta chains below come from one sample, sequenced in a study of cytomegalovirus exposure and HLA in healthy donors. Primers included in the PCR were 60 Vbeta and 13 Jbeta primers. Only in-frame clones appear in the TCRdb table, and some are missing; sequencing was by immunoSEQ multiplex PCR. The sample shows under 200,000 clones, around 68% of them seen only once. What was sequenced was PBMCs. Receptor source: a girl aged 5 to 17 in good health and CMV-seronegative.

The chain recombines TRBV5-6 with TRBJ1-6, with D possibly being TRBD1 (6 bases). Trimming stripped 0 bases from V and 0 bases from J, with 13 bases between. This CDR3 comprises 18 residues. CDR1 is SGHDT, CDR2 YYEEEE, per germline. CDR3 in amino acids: CASSLGAWGRSYNSPLHF. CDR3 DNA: TGTGCCAGCAGCTTGGGGGCATGGGGGCGCTCCTATAATTCACCCCTCCACTTT. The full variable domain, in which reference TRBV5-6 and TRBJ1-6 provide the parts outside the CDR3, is DAGVTQSPTHLIKTRGQQVTLRCSPKSGHDTVSWYQQALGQGPQFIFQYYEEEERQRGNFPDRFSGHQFPNYSSELNVNALLLGDSALYLCASSLGAWGRSYNSPLHFGNGTRLTVT.

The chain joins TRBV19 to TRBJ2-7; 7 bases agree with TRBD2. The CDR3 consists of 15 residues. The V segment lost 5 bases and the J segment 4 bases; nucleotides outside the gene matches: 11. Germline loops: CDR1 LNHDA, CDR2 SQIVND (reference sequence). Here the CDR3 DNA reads TGTGCCAGTAGTTTTTCTGCGGGGGAGGATTACGAGCAGTACTTC. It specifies CASSFSAGEDYEQYF.

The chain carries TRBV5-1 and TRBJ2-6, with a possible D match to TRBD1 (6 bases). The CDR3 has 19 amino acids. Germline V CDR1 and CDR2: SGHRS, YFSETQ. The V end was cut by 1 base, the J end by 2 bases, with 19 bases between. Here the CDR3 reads CASSLKTGTPITGANVLTF. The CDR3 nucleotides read TGCGCCAGCAGCTTGAAGACAGGCACCCCTATAACTGGGGCCAACGTCCTGACTTTC.

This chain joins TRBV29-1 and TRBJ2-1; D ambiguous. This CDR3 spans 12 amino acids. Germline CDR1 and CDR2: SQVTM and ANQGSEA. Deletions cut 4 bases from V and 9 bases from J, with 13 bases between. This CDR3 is CSVGCPSSEQFF. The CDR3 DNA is TGCAGCGTTGGATGCCCTAGTAGTGAGCAGTTCTTC.

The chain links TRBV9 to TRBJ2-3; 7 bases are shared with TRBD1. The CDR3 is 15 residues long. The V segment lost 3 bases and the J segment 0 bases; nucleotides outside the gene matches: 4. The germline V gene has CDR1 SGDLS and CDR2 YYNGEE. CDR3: CASSARGQSTDTQYF. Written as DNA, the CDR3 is TGTGCCAGCAGCGCGAGGGGACAGAGCACAGATACGCAGTATTTT.

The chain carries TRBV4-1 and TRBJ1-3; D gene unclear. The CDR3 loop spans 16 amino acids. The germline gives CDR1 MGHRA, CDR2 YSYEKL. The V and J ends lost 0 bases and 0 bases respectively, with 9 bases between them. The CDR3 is CASSQEARDSGNTIYF. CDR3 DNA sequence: TGCGCCAGCAGCCAAGAAGCACGGGACTCTGGAAACACCATATATTTT.

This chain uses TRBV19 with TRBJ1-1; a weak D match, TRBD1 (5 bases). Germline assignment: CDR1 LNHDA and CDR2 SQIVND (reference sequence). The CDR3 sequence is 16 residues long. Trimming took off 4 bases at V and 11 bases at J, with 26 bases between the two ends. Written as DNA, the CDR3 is TGTGCCAGTAGTAATATCGCCGGCCAGGGTGAGATAGTGGCTTTCTTT. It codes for CASSNIAGQGEIVAFF.

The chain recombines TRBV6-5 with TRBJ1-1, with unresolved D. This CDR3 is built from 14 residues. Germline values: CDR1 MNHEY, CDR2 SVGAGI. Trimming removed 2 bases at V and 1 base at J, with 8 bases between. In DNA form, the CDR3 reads TGTGCCAGCAGTTACGGGCAGGCGAACACTGAAGCTTTCTTT. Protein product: CASSYGQANTEAFF.

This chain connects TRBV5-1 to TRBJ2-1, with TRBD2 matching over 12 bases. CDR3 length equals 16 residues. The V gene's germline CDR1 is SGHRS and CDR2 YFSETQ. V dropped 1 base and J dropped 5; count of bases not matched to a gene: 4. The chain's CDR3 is CASSLTLAGGDNEQFF. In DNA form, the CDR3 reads TGCGCCAGCAGCTTGACCCTAGCGGGGGGGGACAATGAGCAGTTCTTC.

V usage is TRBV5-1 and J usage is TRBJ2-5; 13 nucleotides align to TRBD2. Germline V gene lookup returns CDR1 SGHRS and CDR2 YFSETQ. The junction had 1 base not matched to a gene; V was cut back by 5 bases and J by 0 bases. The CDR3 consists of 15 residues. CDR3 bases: TGCGCCAGCAGACTAGCGGGGGGGTACCAAGAGACCCAGTACTTC. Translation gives CASRLAGGYQETQYF.

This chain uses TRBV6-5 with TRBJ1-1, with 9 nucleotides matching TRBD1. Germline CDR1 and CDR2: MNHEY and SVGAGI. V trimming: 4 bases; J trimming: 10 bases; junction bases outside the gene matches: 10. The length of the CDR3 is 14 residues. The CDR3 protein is CASSFNRGQERAFF. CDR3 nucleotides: TGTGCCAGCAGTTTCAACAGGGGGCAAGAGCGAGCTTTCTTT.

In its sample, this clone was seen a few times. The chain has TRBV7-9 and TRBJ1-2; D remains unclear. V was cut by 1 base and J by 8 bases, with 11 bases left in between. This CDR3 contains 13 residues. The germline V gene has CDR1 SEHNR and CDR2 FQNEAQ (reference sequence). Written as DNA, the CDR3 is TGTGCCAGCAGCTTAGGGTCGGGAGACGGCTACACCTTC. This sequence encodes CASSLGSGDGYTF. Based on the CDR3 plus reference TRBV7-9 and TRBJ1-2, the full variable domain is DTGVSQNPRHKITKRGQNVTFRCDPISEHNRLYWYRQTLGQGPEFLTYFQNEAQLEKSRLLSDRFSAERPKGSFSTLEIQRTEQGDSAMYLCASSLGSGDGYTFGSGTRLTVV.